Below are 14 T cell receptor beta chains sequenced from a single sample in a study of blood T cell repertoires in COVID-19. This table comes from immunoSEQ multiplex PCR, and its TCRdb copy is limited to in-frame clones, with some not included. The sample includes roughly 150,000 clones, about 80% of them seen just once. The sequencing input was peripheral blood. Receptor source: a man in his 60s with acute or convalescent COVID-19.

This rearrangement joins TRBV3-1 (or the pseudogene TRBV3-2) to TRBJ1-1, with D possibly being TRBD1 (5 bases). V lost 4 bases and J lost 6, with 9 bases in between. Germline V lookup: CDR1 LGHDT, CDR2 YNNKEL (reference sequence). This CDR3 region has 12 residues. The CDR3 reads CASSRGGAEAFF. Written as DNA, the CDR3 is TGTGCCAGCAGCCGGGGGGGAGCTGAAGCTTTCTTT.

The gene calls are TRBV5-4 and TRBJ2-1, with D possibly being TRBD2 (6 bases). V lost 0 bases and J lost 6, with 13 bases in between. The CDR3 length is 15 residues. CDR1 is SGHNT and CDR2 is YYREEE in the germline V gene (reference sequence). Written as DNA, the CDR3 is TGTGCCAGCAGCTTGGTCCCGGGAGCGGGCAATGAGCAGTTCTTC. Amino acids: CASSLVPGAGNEQFF. The full variable domain, with the rest looked up from reference TRBV5-4 and TRBJ2-1, is ETGVTQSPTHLIKTRGQQVTLRCSSQSGHNTVSWYQQALGQGPQFIFQYYREEENGRGNFPPRFSGLQFPNYSSELNVNALELDDSALYLCASSLVPGAGNEQFFGPGTRLTVL.

The chain joins TRBV13 to TRBJ1-2; a weak D match, TRBD1 (5 bases). From germline, CDR1 is PRHDT and CDR2 FYEKMQ (reference sequence). V lost 3 bases, J lost 3 bases, and 17 bases lay in between. The CDR3 spans 16 residues. CDR3 nucleotide sequence: TGTGCCAGCAGCTTCCAGGGCGGATCCTTGGACTATGGCTACACCTTC. Protein product: CASSFQGGSLDYGYTF.

This clone has just a few counts. The CDR3 sequence is CASSVGSGPGYTF. CDR3 coding DNA: TGTGCCAGCAGCGTAGGGAGTGGCCCTGGCTACACCTTC. V usage is TRBV9 and J usage is TRBJ1-2, with D unclear. The CDR3 loop spans 13 amino acids. The germline V and J ends were trimmed by 0 bases and 7 bases, with 10 bases remaining between them. CDR1 and CDR2 from the germline V gene are SGDLS and YYNGEE.

The chain is built from TRBV2 and TRBJ1-4; perhaps TRBD1 as D (6 bases). The CDR3 contains 15 residues. V shed 6 bases and J shed 6 bases, with 17 bases lying between them. CDR1 is SNHLY and CDR2 is FYNNEI in the germline V gene. CDR3 DNA sequence: TGTGCCAGCAGCGAGTCCCAGGGGCGGTATGAAAAACTGTTTTTT. Translation: CASSESQGRYEKLFF.

The chain couples TRBV7-9 to TRBJ2-2; a weak D match, TRBD2 (6 bases). In germline, CDR1 is SEHNR, CDR2 FQNEAQ (reference sequence). CDR3 length equals 16 residues. V lost 2 bases and J lost 1, with 11 bases in between. The CDR3 DNA sequence: TGTGCCAGCAGCTTACGAGCGGAGGGGAACACCGGGGAGCTGTTTTTT. This encodes CASSLRAEGNTGELFF.

The chain recombines TRBV15 with TRBJ1-1; D gene uncertain. V dropped 0 bases and J dropped 1 base, with 3 bases sitting between them. Germline CDR1 is LNHNV and CDR2 is YYDKDF (reference sequence). This CDR3 contains 13 residues. The CDR3 protein is CATSRDGNTEAFF. For the CDR3, the DNA is TGTGCCACCAGCAGAGACGGGAACACTGAAGCTTTCTTT.

V usage is TRBV6-5 and J usage is TRBJ1-4, with 9 bases fitting TRBD1. Germline lookup yields CDR1 MNHEY and CDR2 SVGAGI. The CDR3 extends over 16 amino acids. Trimming took 0 bases from V and 5 from J; bases not matched to a gene: 4. The CDR3 here is CASSYSTGQGNEKLFF. The CDR3 region has the DNA TGTGCCAGCAGTTACTCGACGGGACAGGGCAATGAAAAACTGTTTTTT.

For this clone: This specimen includes other DNA sequences encoding the same CDR3. The gene calls are TRBV5-6 and TRBJ2-7, with 7 positions matching TRBD1. CDR1 SGHDT and CDR2 YYEEEE come from the germline V gene. V lost 4 bases and J lost 2; bases outside the gene matches: 3. This CDR3 comprises 13 residues. CDR3 in DNA: TGTGCCAGCAGCGTGGGGACAGCCTACGAGCAGTACTTC. This sequence encodes CASSVGTAYEQYF.

For the CDR3, the DNA is TGTGCCAGCAGTGACGAGGGCAACGAGCAGTACTTC. Translation gives CASSDEGNEQYF. The J gene is TRBJ2-7, the V gene TRBV2, with a tentative D call TRBD2 (5 bases). CDR1 and CDR2 from the germline V gene are SNHLY and FYNNEI. V was cut by 3 bases and J by 5 bases, with 8 bases left in between. There are 12 residues in the CDR3.

This clone came up once. This rearrangement joins TRBV5-5 to TRBJ2-7; TRBD2 aligns across 8 bases. The J segment lost 0 bases and the V segment lost 1 base, leaving 3 bases of the junction unmatched. This CDR3 is 15 amino acids long. CDR1 is SGHKS, CDR2 YYEKEE, per germline (reference sequence). This CDR3 reads CASSLTGTSSYEQYF. CDR3 in DNA: TGTGCCAGCAGCTTGACCGGGACTAGCTCCTACGAGCAGTACTTC. The full variable domain, with the rest looked up from reference TRBV5-5 and TRBJ2-7, is DAGVTQSPTHLIKTRGQQVTLRCSPISGHKSVSWYQQVLGQGPQFIFQYYEKEERGRGNFPDRFSARQFPNYSSELNVNALLLGDSALYLCASSLTGTSSYEQYFGPGTRLTVT.

CDR3 coding DNA: TGTGCCAGCAGCCGTGAGAACCAGGGGACAAAGACCCAGTACTTC. Protein product: CASSRENQGTKTQYF. The chain uses TRBV7-2 and TRBJ2-5; TRBD1 might be the D (6 bases). CDR3 length equals 15 residues. Germline V gene lookup returns CDR1 SGHTA and CDR2 FQGNSA. The V and J ends lost 5 bases and 6 bases respectively, with 19 bases between them.

This clone has only one observation. The chain carries TRBV3-1 (or the pseudogene TRBV3-2) and TRBJ2-5; 12 bases are a match to TRBD2. This CDR3 has 16 residues. Germline V gene data show CDR1 as LGHDT and CDR2 as YNNKEL (reference sequence). V shed 4 bases and J 0 bases; nucleotides not matched to a gene: 3. The CDR3 loop reads CASSPGLAGYQETQYF. CDR3 nucleotides: TGTGCCAGCAGCCCCGGACTAGCGGGGTACCAAGAGACCCAGTACTTC.

The chain uses TRBV4-1 and TRBJ2-7, with 8 bases that match TRBD2. CDR1 MGHRA and CDR2 YSYEKL come from the germline V gene. The junction had 11 bases not matched to a gene; V was cut back by 4 bases and J by 6 bases. The length of the CDR3 is 15 residues. CDR3 region: CASSLSGGREREQYF. DNA of the CDR3: TGCGCCAGCAGCCTATCGGGGGGGCGGGAGCGCGAGCAGTACTTC.